The T cell receptor beta chain under discussion was sequenced for a study of PD-1 blockade in classical Hodgkin lymphoma. Study results and limitations: Baseline diversity was lower in partial responders and progressors than complete responders.

The data were produced by immunoSEQ multiplex PCR, yet TCRdb's version contains in-frame clones alone and is incomplete. The sample carries some 63,000 clones, 90% recorded once. The table lists this clone with a few counts. The antigen remains undetermined. Patients all relapsed after autologous stem cell transplantation, and there was variation in brentuximab vedotin exposure. The receptor's source is a human donor with classical Hodgkin lymphoma. The material sequenced was peripheral blood mononuclear cells (PBMCs), taken at baseline.

For the CDR3, the DNA is TGTGCCAGCAGCTTAGGGACGGTGAATGAGCAGTTCTTC. Translated: CASSLGTVNEQFF. This chain uses TRBV7-8 with TRBJ2-1, with D unclear. The CDR3 runs to 13 residues. CDR1 is SGHVS, CDR2 FQNEAQ, per germline. V shed 1 base and J shed 7 bases, with 8 bases lying between them.